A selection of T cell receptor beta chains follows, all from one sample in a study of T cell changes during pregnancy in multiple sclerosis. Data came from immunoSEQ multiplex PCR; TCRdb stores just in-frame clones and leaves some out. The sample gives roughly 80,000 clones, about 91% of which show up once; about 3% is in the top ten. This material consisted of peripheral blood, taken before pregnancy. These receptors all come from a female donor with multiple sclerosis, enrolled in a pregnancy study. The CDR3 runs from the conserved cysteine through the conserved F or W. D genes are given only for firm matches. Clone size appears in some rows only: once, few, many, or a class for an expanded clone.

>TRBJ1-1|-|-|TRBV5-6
CASSLGQTEAFF
TGTGCCAGCAGCTTGGGACAAACTGAAGCTTTCTTT
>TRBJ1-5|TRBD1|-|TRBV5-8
CASSLRTGGNQPQHF
TGTGCCAGCAGCTTGAGGACAGGGGGCAATCAGCCCCAGCATTTT
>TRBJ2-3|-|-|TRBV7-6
CASSLLAASTDTQYF
TGTGCCAGCAGCTTATTGGCGGCTAGCACAGATACGCAGTATTTT
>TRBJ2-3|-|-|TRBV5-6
CASSHLFRGPTDTQYF
TGTGCCAGCAGCCACCTTTTTCGCGGGCCTACAGATACGCAGTATTTT
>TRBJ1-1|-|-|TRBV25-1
CASSVGGRSRAFF
TGTGCCAGCAGTGTCGGGGGGCGCAGTCGGGCTTTCTTT
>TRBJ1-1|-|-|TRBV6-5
CASSYSNTGPTEAFF
TGTGCCAGCAGTTACTCGAATACAGGTCCCACTGAAGCTTTCTTT
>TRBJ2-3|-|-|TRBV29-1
CSVDSGDTQYF
TGCAGCGTTGATTCGGGGGATACGCAGTATTTT
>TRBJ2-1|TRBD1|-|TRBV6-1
CASRLSGQGNNEQFF
TGTGCCAGCAGACTCTCGGGACAGGGTAACAATGAGCAGTTCTTC
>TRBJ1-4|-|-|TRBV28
CASNPRGRREKLFF
TGTGCCAGCAACCCACGGGGGAGGAGGGAAAAACTGTTTTTT
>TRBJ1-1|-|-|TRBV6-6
CASSSQAAEAFF
TGTGCCAGCAGTTCCCAAGCGGCTGAAGCTTTCTTT
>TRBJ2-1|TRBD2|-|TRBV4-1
CASSSLAAPSDEQFF
TGCGCCAGCAGCTCGCTAGCGGCTCCTTCCGATGAGCAGTTCTTC
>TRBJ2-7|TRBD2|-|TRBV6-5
CASSYSTGLVYEQYF
TGTGCCAGCAGTTACTCGACCGGACTAGTATACGAGCAGTACTTC
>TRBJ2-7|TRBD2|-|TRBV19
CASNEGSGTYEQYF
TGTGCCAGTAACGAGGGTAGCGGGACCTACGAGCAGTACTTC
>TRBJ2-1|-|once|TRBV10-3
CAISAVSSYNEQFF
TGTGCCATCAGTGCCGTGAGCTCCTACAATGAGCAGTTCTTC
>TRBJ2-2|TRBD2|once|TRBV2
CASGGGIGANTGELFF
TGTGCCAGCGGGGGGGGTATAGGCGCGAACACCGGGGAGCTGTTTTTT
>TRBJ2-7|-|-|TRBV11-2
CASTHPREYEQYF
TGTGCCAGCACCCACCCGAGGGAGTACGAGCAGTACTTC
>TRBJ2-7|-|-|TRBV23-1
CASSQLDRGSSYEQYF
TGCGCCAGCAGTCAACTCGACCGGGGTTCCTCCTACGAGCAGTACTTC
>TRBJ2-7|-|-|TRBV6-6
CASSLRPPYEQYF
TGTGCCAGCAGCCTACGTCCCCCCTACGAGCAGTACTTC
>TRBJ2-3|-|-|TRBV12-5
CASGLGGTDTQYF
TGTGCTAGTGGTTTGGGAGGTACAGATACGCAGTATTTT
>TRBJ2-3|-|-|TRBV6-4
CASSESGSTDTQYF
TGTGCCAGCAGTGAAAGCGGGAGCACAGATACGCAGTATTTT
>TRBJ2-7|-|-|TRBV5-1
CASSSGRDPYEQYF
TGCGCCAGCAGCTCGGGCAGGGATCCCTACGAGCAGTACTTC
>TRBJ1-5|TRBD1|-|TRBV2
CASRTGGGSNQPQHF
TGTGCCAGCAGGACAGGGGGGGGTAGCAATCAGCCCCAGCATTTT
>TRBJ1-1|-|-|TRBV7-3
CASSPRGGGTEAFF
TGTGCCAGCAGCCCTAGGGGTGGGGGGACTGAAGCTTTCTTT
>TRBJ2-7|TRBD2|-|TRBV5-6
CASSLVGGQGTNFYEQYF
TGTGCCAGCAGCTTGGTGGGAGGGCAAGGTACTAACTTCTACGAGCAGTACTTC
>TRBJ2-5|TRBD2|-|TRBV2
CASSPWAGGFTETQYF
TGTGCCAGCAGTCCCTGGGCGGGAGGGTTCACTGAGACCCAGTACTTC
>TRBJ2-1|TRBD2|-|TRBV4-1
CASSQSLAGGEQFF
TGCGCCAGCAGCCAGAGCCTAGCGGGAGGGGAGCAGTTCTTC
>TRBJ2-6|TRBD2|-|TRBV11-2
CASGGGVRSGANVLTF
TGTGCCAGCGGCGGGGGGGTACGGTCTGGGGCCAACGTCCTGACTTTC
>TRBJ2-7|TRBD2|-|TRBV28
CASRPLGTTYEQYF
TGTGCCAGCAGACCTCTAGGGACTACCTACGAGCAGTACTTC
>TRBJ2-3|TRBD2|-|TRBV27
CASSLEGLAGRGRDTQYF
TGTGCCAGCAGTTTGGAAGGACTAGCGGGAAGGGGTCGGGATACGCAGTATTTT
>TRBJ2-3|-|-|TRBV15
CATSSSGGGRGGDTQYF
TGTGCCACCAGCAGCTCAGGGGGCGGGAGGGGGGGAGATACGCAGTATTTT
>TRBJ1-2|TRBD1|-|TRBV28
CASSTTGVMRDGYTF
TGTGCCAGCAGTACCACAGGGGTTATGCGGGATGGCTACACCTTC
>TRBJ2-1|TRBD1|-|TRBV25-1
CASSERDRTNNEQFF
TGTGCCAGCAGTGAACGGGACAGAACTAACAATGAGCAGTTCTTC
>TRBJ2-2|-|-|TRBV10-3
CAIRAAVSSNTGELFF
TGTGCCATCAGGGCCGCGGTTAGCAGTAACACCGGGGAGCTGTTTTTT
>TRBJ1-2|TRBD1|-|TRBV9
CASSETGGFSSLRGYTF
TGTGCCAGCAGCGAGACAGGGGGCTTTTCCTCGCTTCGAGGCTACACCTTC
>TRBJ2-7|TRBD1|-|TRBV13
CASSPGRGLAEQYF
TGTGCCAGCAGCCCTGGCAGGGGGCTCGCCGAGCAGTACTTC
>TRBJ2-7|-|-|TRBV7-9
CASSPPRRGGYEYEQYF
TGTGCCAGCAGTCCCCCGCGGCGGGGCGGTTACGAATACGAGCAGTACTTC
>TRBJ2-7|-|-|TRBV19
CASSIAAGLYEQYF
TGTGCCAGTAGTATAGCGGCGGGACTCTACGAGCAGTACTTC
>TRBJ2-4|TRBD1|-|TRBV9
CASSATGSFNNIQYF
TGTGCCAGCAGCGCGACAGGGTCCTTTAATAACATTCAGTACTTC
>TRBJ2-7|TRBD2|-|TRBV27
CASSLGSSGRDEQYF
TGTGCCAGCAGTTTGGGGTCTAGCGGGAGAGACGAGCAGTACTTC
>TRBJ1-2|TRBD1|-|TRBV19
CASTGQGRHGYTF
TGTGCCAGCACCGGACAGGGCCGCCATGGCTACACCTTC
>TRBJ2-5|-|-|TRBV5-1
CASSFRAGGIEETQYF
TGCGCCAGCAGCTTCAGAGCAGGGGGGATCGAAGAGACCCAGTACTTC